This T cell receptor (beta chain) stems from a study of blood T cell repertoires in COVID-19 (dated by TCRdb to 2020 to 2021). Looking at the study overall: Samples covering the acute and convalescent phases of COVID-19 were provided by collaborators in the United States, Italy and Spain. Samples were obtained from the ongoing ImmuneRACE study (first 160 participants) and from 1,254 subjects provided by 6 global collaborators. HLA class I and class II types, where available, came from metadata supplied by the sample provider rather than from assay-based typing. The sample metadata nearly always contained a de-identified subject ID, COVID-19 status, age in years and sex. The repertoires were released in a freely available public database meant as a resource for research on the immune response to SARS-CoV-2. The prospective study material was composed of cDNA or gDNA derived from T cells, B-cell-depleted T cells, or PBMCs. Deeply sampled blood TCRbeta repertoires from subjects exposed to, actively infected with, or recovered from COVID-19 were included in the dataset.

As regards this clone: Its antigen is currently not known. No much larger clone is present one base from it, and per-base qualities are unavailable.

What the research found in general, with its limitations: Clinical and demographic metadata were provided uncurated, with the amount varying by source and participant.

TCRbeta CDR3 regions were amplified from genomic DNA using the immunoSEQ Assay, a bias-controlled multiplex PCR. The authors' pipeline ran thus. Nucleated cell counts per sample were estimated from amplification of reference gene primers within the assay. Sequence reads were collapsed and filtered to measure the absolute abundance of every unique TCRbeta CDR3 rearrangement. For each sample, productive Simpson clonality was calculated by taking the square root of Simpson's diversity index across productive rearrangements. Sourced from immuneACCESS, this table was stored by TCRdb with only in-frame sequences that have V and J called. A share of the clones is absent; for the studies checked, an unresolved V gene accounts for under half, and the remainder has no known explanation. V and J calls and clone size follow that table, whereas D and trimming were derived from the DNA. Across this sample there are about 240,000 clones, with approximately 85% seen only once. The ten largest make up roughly 12% of the sample.

The junction shows trimming of 3 bases on V and 0 bases on J, and the gene matches do not reach 4 bases of it. For CDR1 and CDR2, the germline V gene lists SGHRS and YFSETQ. From the cysteine through the phenylalanine, the CDR3 covers 15 amino acids. The CDR3 DNA has 45 bases and is translated from base 1. Each collaborating institution followed its own protocols to collect whole blood in K2EDTA tubes. Collaborator samples were shipped for TCRbeta analysis as frozen whole blood, isolated PBMCs, or DNA extracted from either sample type. The sample comprised peripheral blood. The sequence was obtained from a man older than 75 with acute or convalescent COVID-19. Here the chain combines TRBV5-1 and TRBJ2-3; TRBD2 matches 7 bases in the middle. For the CDR3, the sequence is CASSSSGASTDTQYF. The DNA reads as follows: TGCGCCAGCAGCTCGAGCGGGGCTAGCACAGATACGCAGTATTTT. The CDR3, completed at both ends by the reference TRBV5-1 and TRBJ2-3 genes, gives the full variable domain KAGVTQTPRYLIKTRGQQVTLSCSPISGHRSVSWYQQTPGQGLQFLFEYFSETQRNKGNFPGRFSGRQFSNSRSEMNVSTLELGDSALYLCASSSSGASTDTQYFGPGTRLTVL.